This T cell receptor beta chain was sequenced in a study of cytomegalovirus exposure and HLA in healthy donors. This CDR3 region has 15 residues. V gave up 2 bases and J gave up 4 bases, with 14 bases separating them. The V gene's germline CDR1 is MNHNY and CDR2 SVGAGI (reference sequence). Amplification used 60 Vbeta primers and 13 Jbeta primers. The method was immunoSEQ multiplex PCR; TCRdb's version includes in-frame clones alone and lacks a portion of them. The sample yields 160,000 or so clones, roughly 80% seen once. Material for sequencing was PBMCs. The clonotype comes from a woman aged 45-65 years in good health and CMV-seronegative. This chain uses TRBV6-6 with TRBJ1-2; D is uncertain. This chain's CDR3 is CASSYPTGYPYGYTF. CDR3 sequence (DNA): TGTGCCAGCAGTTACCCAACGGGGTACCCCTATGGCTACACCTTC.